The source of this T cell receptor (beta chain) is a study of T-cell memory formation after mild COVID-19. TCRalpha and TCRbeta libraries used 5'RACE with constant-segment primers and UMIs. TCRdb redid the calling of the 5' RACE reads with MiXCR, one entry per CDR3 protein. Here the sample spans a few hundred thousand distinct CDR3 sequences, around 25% being singletons. Sequencing input: PBMCs or a T cell subset sorted from them (not recorded which). The source of this sequence is an adult woman who had mild COVID-19 (a few samples of this study predate the infection). Cell type and time point are not known.

The CDR3 loop reads CSVENGRQGDTQYF. In nucleotides, the CDR3 is TGCAGCGTCGAAAATGGGCGTCAGGGAGATACGCAGTATTTT. The chain employs TRBV29-1 and TRBJ2-3; the D gene is possibly TRBD1 (5 bases). Per the germline V gene, CDR1 is SQVTM and CDR2 is ANQGSEA. The length of the CDR3 is 14 residues. Between the trimmed V and J ends, which lost 6 bases and 5 bases, there was a span of 18 bases.